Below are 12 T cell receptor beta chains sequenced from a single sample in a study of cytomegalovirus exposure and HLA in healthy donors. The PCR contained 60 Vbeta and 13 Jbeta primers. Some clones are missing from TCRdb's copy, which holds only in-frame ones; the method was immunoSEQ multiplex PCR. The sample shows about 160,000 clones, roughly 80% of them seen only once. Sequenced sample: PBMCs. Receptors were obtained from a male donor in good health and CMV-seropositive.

The chain's CDR3 is CASSPSRGQGFDTEAFF. CDR3 sequence (DNA): TGTGCCAGCAGCCCTTCTAGGGGACAGGGTTTCGACACTGAAGCTTTCTTT. The rearrangement uses TRBV11-3 and TRBJ1-1; TRBD1 matches 9 bases. CDR3 length equals 17 residues. V lost 5 bases, J lost 3 bases, and 13 bases stayed unmatched. Per germline, CDR1 SGHNT and CDR2 YENEEA.

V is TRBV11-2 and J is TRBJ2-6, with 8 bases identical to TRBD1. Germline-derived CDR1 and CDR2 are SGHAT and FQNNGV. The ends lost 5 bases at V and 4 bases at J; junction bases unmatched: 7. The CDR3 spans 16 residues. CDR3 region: CASSRQGARGANVLTF. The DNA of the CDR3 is TGTGCCAGCAGCCGTCAGGGGGCTCGGGGGGCCAACGTCCTGACTTTC. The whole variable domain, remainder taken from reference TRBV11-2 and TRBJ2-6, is EAGVAQSPRYKIIEKRQSVAFWCNPISGHATLYWYQQILGQGPKLLIQFQNNGVVDDSQLPKDRFSAERLKGVDSTLKIQPAKLEDSAVYLCASSRQGARGANVLTFGAGSRLTVL.

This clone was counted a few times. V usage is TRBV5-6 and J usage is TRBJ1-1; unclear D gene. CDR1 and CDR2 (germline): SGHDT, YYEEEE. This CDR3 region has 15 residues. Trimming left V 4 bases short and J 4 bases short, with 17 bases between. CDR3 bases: TGTGCCAGCAGCACATCCCGCCCAGGCAGCACTGAAGCTTTCTTT. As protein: CASSTSRPGSTEAFF. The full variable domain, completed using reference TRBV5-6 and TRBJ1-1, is DAGVTQSPTHLIKTRGQQVTLRCSPKSGHDTVSWYQQALGQGPQFIFQYYEEEERQRGNFPDRFSGHQFPNYSSELNVNALLLGDSALYLCASSTSRPGSTEAFFGQGTRLTVV.

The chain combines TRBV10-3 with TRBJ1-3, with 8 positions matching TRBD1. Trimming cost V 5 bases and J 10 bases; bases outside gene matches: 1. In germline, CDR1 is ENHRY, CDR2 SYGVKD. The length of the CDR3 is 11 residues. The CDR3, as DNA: TGTGCCATCAGTTGGACAGGGACCATATATTTT. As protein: CAISWTGTIYF.

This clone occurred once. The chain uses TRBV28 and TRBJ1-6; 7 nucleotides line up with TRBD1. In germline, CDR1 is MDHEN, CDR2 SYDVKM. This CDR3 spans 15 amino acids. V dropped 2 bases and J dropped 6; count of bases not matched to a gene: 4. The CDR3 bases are TGTGCCAGCAGTTTACCCGGGACAGTTAATTCACCCCTCCACTTT. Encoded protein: CASSLPGTVNSPLHF.

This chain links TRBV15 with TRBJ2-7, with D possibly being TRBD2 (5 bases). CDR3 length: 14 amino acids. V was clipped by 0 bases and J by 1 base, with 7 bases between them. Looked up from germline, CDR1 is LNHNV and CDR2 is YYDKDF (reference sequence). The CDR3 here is CATSRDRTSYEQYF. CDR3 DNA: TGTGCCACCAGCAGAGACAGGACTTCCTACGAGCAGTACTTC. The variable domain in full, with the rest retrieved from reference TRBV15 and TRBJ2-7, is DAMVIQNPRYQVTQFGKPVTLSCSQTLNHNVMYWYQQKSSQAPKLLFHYYDKDFNNEADTPDNFQSRRPNTSFCFLDIRSPGLGDTAMYLCATSRDRTSYEQYFGPGTRLTVT.

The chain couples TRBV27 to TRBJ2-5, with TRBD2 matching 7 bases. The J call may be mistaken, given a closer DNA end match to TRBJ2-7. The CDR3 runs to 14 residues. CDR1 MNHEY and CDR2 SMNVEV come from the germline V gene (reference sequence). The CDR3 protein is CASSTLAAPYEQYF. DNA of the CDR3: TGTGCCAGCAGTACCCTAGCGGCGCCCTACGAGCAGTACTTC.

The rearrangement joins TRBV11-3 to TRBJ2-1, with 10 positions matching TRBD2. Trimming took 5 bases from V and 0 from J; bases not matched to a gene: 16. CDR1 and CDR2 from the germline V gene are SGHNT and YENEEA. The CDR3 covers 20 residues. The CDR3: CASSRGSGTSDLSSYNEQFF. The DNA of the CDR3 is TGTGCCAGCAGCCGGGGGTCCGGGACTAGCGACCTGAGCTCCTACAATGAGCAGTTCTTC.

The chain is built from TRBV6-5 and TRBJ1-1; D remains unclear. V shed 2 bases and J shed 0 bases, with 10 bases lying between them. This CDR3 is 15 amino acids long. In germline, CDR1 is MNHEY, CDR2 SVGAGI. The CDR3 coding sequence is TGTGCCAGCAGTTACGGGTTGGGAGTGAACACTGAAGCTTTCTTT. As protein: CASSYGLGVNTEAFF.

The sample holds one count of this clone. CDR3 residues: CASSPDSVRCTF. CDR3 bases: TGTGCCAGCAGTCCGGACAGCGTTCGCTGCACCTTC. The chain joins TRBV6-6 to TRBJ1-2; D perhaps matches TRBD1 (6 bases). Germline CDR1 MNHNY, CDR2 SVGAGI (reference sequence). V dropped 5 bases and J dropped 13 bases, with 17 bases sitting between them. This CDR3 contains 12 residues.

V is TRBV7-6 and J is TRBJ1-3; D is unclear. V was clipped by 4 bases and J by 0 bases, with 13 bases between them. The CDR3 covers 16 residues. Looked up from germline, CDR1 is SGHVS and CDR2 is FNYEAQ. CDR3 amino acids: CASSSAAASSGNTIYF. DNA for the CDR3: TGTGCCAGCAGCTCCGCCGCGGCCAGCTCTGGAAACACCATATATTTT.

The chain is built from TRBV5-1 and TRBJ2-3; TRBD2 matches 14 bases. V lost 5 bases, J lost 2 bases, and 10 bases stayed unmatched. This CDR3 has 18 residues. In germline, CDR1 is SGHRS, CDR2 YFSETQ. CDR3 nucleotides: TGCGCCAGCAGTACAGGGACTAGCGGGAGTAAGCACACAGATACGCAGTATTTT. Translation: CASSTGTSGSKHTDTQYF.